Below, 21 T cell receptor beta chains from the same sample are listed, as sequenced in a study of T cell responses to AZD1222 COVID-19 vaccine. Profiling relied on immunoSEQ multiplex PCR, and the TCRdb table lists in-frame clones only, not all of them. The table includes 100,000 or so clones, 65% to 90% detected once. Specimen: peripheral blood, collected on day 0 of AZD1222 vaccination. The receptor source for this set is an adult in good health.

The gene calls are TRBV10-1 and TRBJ1-1; D call uncertain. V shed 4 bases and J shed 5 bases, with 11 bases lying between them. Germline V lookup: CDR1 WNHNN, CDR2 SYGVQD (reference sequence). The CDR3 runs 13 residues. The DNA for the CDR3 is TGCGCCAGCAGTGTGGCGGGCCCAACTGAAGCTTTCTTT. This encodes CASSVAGPTEAFF.

The chain carries TRBV5-8 and TRBJ2-5, with D perhaps matching TRBD1 (6 bases). The CDR3 spans 14 residues. Germline V gene lookup returns CDR1 SGHTS and CDR2 YDEGEE. V was pared by 2 bases and J by 3 bases, with 11 bases between. Here the CDR3 DNA reads TGTGCCAGCAGCTTCGGACAGACCGAAGAGACCCAGTACTTC. Residues: CASSFGQTEETQYF.

The rearrangement links TRBV4-3 to TRBJ1-2; no reliable D call. Germline CDR1 LGHNA, CDR2 YSLEER. The CDR3 has 15 residues. V was cut by 1 base and J by 4 bases, with 13 bases left in between. CDR3 in amino acids: CASSQARPGPYGYTF. In DNA, the CDR3 is TGCGCCAGCAGCCAAGCCAGGCCAGGACCCTATGGCTACACCTTC.

The gene calls are TRBV29-1 and TRBJ2-5; D not resolved. CDR1 and CDR2 (germline): SQVTM, ANQGSEA. The ends were cut back, 6 bases at V and 1 base at J, with 9 bases in the middle. The CDR3 covers 12 residues. In DNA form, the CDR3 reads TGCAGCGTCCAAGACACCCAAGAGACCCAGTACTTC. It is translated as CSVQDTQETQYF.

The sample holds one count of this clone. The chain links TRBV6-6 to TRBJ1-2; D gene unclear. Between the trimmed V and J ends, which lost 2 bases and 8 bases, there was a span of 18 bases. The CDR3 covers 15 residues. The germline V gene has CDR1 MNHNY and CDR2 SVGAGI (reference sequence). The CDR3 spells CASSYDGNNPEGYTF. CDR3 coding DNA: TGTGCCAGCAGTTACGACGGCAACAACCCCGAGGGCTACACCTTC.

The chain joins TRBV9 to TRBJ2-1; no reliable D call. Germline values: CDR1 SGDLS, CDR2 YYNGEE. The CDR3 loop spans 12 amino acids. Trimming left V 0 bases short and J 15 bases short, with 13 bases between. The CDR3 nucleotides read TGTGCCAGCAGCGTAGGAACGCAGTTTCCGTTCTTC. It translates to CASSVGTQFPFF.

The chain links TRBV7-8 to TRBJ1-5; D ambiguous. This CDR3 region has 17 residues. Trimming removed 5 bases at V and 1 base at J, with 18 bases between. Germline CDR1 SGHVS, CDR2 FQNEAQ. CDR3 bases: TGTGCCAGCAGCCCTAGGACGGCTAGTTCAAGCAATCAGCCCCAGCATTTT. Protein: CASSPRTASSSNQPQHF.

The rearrangement links TRBV4-1 to TRBJ2-7, with D possibly being TRBD2 (5 bases). The CDR3 is 14 residues long. The germline gives CDR1 MGHRA, CDR2 YSYEKL. V dropped 1 base and J dropped 3 bases, with 10 bases sitting between them. In DNA, the CDR3 is TGCGCCAGCAGCCAAGGAGCGGTCGACTACGAGCAGTACTTC. It is translated as CASSQGAVDYEQYF.

This clone has only a few counts. J is TRBJ1-3 and V is TRBV19; 9 bases agree with TRBD1. Trimming took 10 bases from V and 2 from J; bases not matched to a gene: 6. Germline loops: CDR1 LNHDA, CDR2 SQIVND (reference sequence). The CDR3 extends over 14 amino acids. CDR3 amino acids: CATLDRGAGNTIYF. The CDR3 coding sequence is TGTGCCACCCTAGACAGGGGGGCTGGAAACACCATATATTTT.

The V and J genes are TRBV19 and TRBJ1-2, with D unclear. Germline V gene lookup returns CDR1 LNHDA and CDR2 SQIVND (reference sequence). The V and J ends lost 11 bases and 4 bases respectively, with 8 bases between them. This CDR3 contains 10 residues. CDR3: CASSGYGYTF. The DNA for the CDR3 is TGTGCCTCCTCGGGCTATGGCTACACCTTC.

V and J are TRBV5-1 and TRBJ2-2; 14 bases fit TRBD2. The CDR3 contains 16 residues. Per germline, CDR1 SGHRS and CDR2 YFSETQ. The V segment lost 2 bases and the J segment 4 bases; nucleotides outside the gene matches: 1. CDR3 sequence: CASSLGLAGGTGELFF. The CDR3, as DNA: TGCGCCAGCAGCTTAGGACTAGCGGGGGGCACCGGGGAGCTGTTTTTT.

V is TRBV13 and J is TRBJ2-3, with 12 bases aligning to TRBD2. This CDR3 is 18 amino acids long. Losses at the gene ends were 4 bases for V and 4 bases for J; bases not matched to a gene: 12. Germline V gene data show CDR1 as PRHDT and CDR2 as FYEKMQ (reference sequence). In DNA form, the CDR3 reads TGTGCCAGCAGCTCCCCCGCCGCTAGCGGGGGGGCCCCAGATACGCAGTATTTT. It translates to CASSSPAASGGAPDTQYF.

The chain couples TRBV7-2 to TRBJ2-1; 15 bases agree with TRBD2. CDR3 length equals 15 residues. The germline V gene encodes CDR1 SGHTA and CDR2 FQGNSA. The J segment lost 9 bases and the V segment lost 1 base, leaving 1 base of the junction unmatched. The CDR3 here is CASSLEGLAGGEQFF. CDR3 in DNA: TGTGCCAGCAGCTTAGAGGGACTAGCGGGAGGTGAGCAGTTCTTC.

J is TRBJ1-1 and V is TRBV2; no clear D. With 5 bases removed from V and 0 bases from J, the gap between germline ends came to 7 bases. CDR1 and CDR2 (germline): SNHLY, FYNNEI. The CDR3 is made up of 13 amino acids. DNA of the CDR3: TGTGCCAGCAGTCAAGGGATGAACACTGAAGCTTTCTTT. It specifies CASSQGMNTEAFF.

The chain recombines TRBV6-5 with TRBJ1-4, with D perhaps matching TRBD1 (5 bases). Trimming removed 7 bases at V and 7 bases at J, with 16 bases between. CDR3 length: 14 residues. CDR1 MNHEY and CDR2 SVGAGI come from the germline V gene. CDR3 sequence (DNA): TGTGCCAGCACAAAACACGGGGGGAGTGAAAAACTGTTTTTT. Its translation: CASTKHGGSEKLFF.

This chain joins TRBV10-3 and TRBJ1-5; no firm D call. Looked up from germline, CDR1 is ENHRY and CDR2 is SYGVKD. This CDR3 contains 13 residues. With 3 bases removed from V and 4 bases from J, the gap between germline ends came to 7 bases. CDR3 in amino acids: CAISERINQPQHF. CDR3 DNA sequence: TGTGCCATCAGTGAAAGGATAAATCAGCCCCAGCATTTT.

This clone was seen only a few times. The chain links TRBV9 to TRBJ2-1, with 7 positions matching TRBD2. The CDR3 has 15 amino acids. Losses at the gene ends were 0 bases for V and 4 bases for J; bases not matched to a gene: 4. From germline, CDR1 is SGDLS and CDR2 YYNGEE. The CDR3 DNA reads as TGTGCCAGCAGCGTAGGGCTAGCGGAATACAATGAGCAGTTCTTC. It codes for CASSVGLAEYNEQFF. Supplemented by reference TRBV9 and TRBJ2-1, the full variable domain reads DSGVTQTPKHLITATGQRVTLRCSPRSGDLSVYWYQQSLDQGLQFLIQYYNGEERAKGNILERFSAQQFPDLHSELNLSSLELGDSALYFCASSVGLAEYNEQFFGPGTRLTVL.

J is TRBJ2-1 and V is TRBV6-2 or TRBV6-3, with D possibly matching TRBD2 (6 bases). V gave up 4 bases and J gave up 1 base, with 8 bases separating them. The germline CDR1 and CDR2 sequences are MNHEY and SVGEGT. CDR3 length: 14 residues. In DNA, the CDR3 is TGTGCCAGCAGTTTTGGAGGGTCCTACAATGAGCAGTTCTTC. This encodes CASSFGGSYNEQFF.

This sequence joins TRBV27 and TRBJ1-1, with a weak D call TRBD1 (6 bases). Germline V CDR1 and CDR2: MNHEY, SMNVEV (reference sequence). Deletions cut 5 bases from V and 5 bases from J, with 9 bases between. The CDR3 is 12 residues long. The chain's CDR3 is CASSNTGTEAFF. Here the CDR3 DNA reads TGTGCCAGCAGTAATACAGGGACTGAAGCTTTCTTT.

The rearrangement joins TRBV28 to TRBJ2-7; 8 bases are a match to TRBD2. This CDR3 is 13 amino acids long. Germline CDR1 is MDHEN and CDR2 is SYDVKM. Trimming cost V 8 bases and J 6 bases; bases outside gene matches: 9. The CDR3 nucleotides are TGTGCCAGCGAAGCGGGAGAGGGGTCCGAGCAGTACTTC. It is translated as CASEAGEGSEQYF.

This clone was seen a few times. J is TRBJ2-3 and V is TRBV2, with a possible D match to TRBD1 (6 bases). V was cut by 2 bases and J by 0 bases, with 15 bases left in between. The CDR3 loop spans 17 amino acids. CDR1 and CDR2 from the germline V gene are SNHLY and FYNNEI. CDR3 DNA: TGTGCCAGCAGTGAAAGCCTGGGGGCTTCTAGCACAGATACGCAGTATTTT. Translated: CASSESLGASSTDTQYF. The full variable domain, its missing parts supplied by reference TRBV2 and TRBJ2-3, is EPEVTQTPSHQVTQMGQEVILRCVPISNHLYFYWYRQILGQKVEFLVSFYNNEISEKSEIFDDQFSVERPDGSNFTLKIRSTKLEDSAMYFCASSESLGASSTDTQYFGPGTRLTVL.